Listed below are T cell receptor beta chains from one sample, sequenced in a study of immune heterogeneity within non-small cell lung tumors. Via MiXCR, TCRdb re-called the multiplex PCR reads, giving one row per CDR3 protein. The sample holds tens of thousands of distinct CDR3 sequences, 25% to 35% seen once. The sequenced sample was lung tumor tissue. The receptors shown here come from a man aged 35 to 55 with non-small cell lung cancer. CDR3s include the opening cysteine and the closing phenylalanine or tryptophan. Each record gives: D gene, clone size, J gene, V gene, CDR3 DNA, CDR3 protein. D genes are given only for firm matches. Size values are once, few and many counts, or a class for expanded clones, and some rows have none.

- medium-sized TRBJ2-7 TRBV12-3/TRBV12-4 TGTGCCAGCAGTTCCATCATCGGGAGCACCTACGAGCAGTACTTC CASSSIIGSTYEQYF
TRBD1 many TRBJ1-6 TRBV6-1 TGTGCCAGCAGCCCCGGGACAGGGTATTCACCCCTCCACTTT CASSPGTGYSPLHF
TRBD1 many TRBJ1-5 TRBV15 TGTGCCACCAGCATTGACAGGGGGGATCAGCCCCAGCATTTT CATSIDRGDQPQHF
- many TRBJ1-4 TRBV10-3 TGTGCCATCAGTGAAGTACATGGGGAAAAACTGTTTTTT CAISEVHGEKLFF
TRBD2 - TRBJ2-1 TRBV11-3 TGTGCCAGCAGAAAAAGACTAGCGGGAGGGCCGACCTACAATGAGCAGTTCTTC CASRKRLAGGPTYNEQFF
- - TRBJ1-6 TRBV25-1 TGTGCCAGCAGTGAATATAATTCACCCCTCAACTTT CASSEYNSPLNF
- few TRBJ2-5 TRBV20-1 TGCAGTGCTAGTAAGGGGTTCGGAGAGACCCAGTACTTC CSASKGFGETQYF
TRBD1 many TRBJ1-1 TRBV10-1 TGCGCCAGCAGTGTGGCAGGGGGTTTGAACACTGAAGCTTTCTTT CASSVAGGLNTEAFF
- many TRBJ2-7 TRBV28 TGTGCCAGCCTAGGGTCGTCCCACTACGAGCAGTACTTC CASLGSSHYEQYF
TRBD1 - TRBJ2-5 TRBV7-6 TGTGCCAGCAGCCCTGGGACAGGCCGCGGGACCCAGTACTTC CASSPGTGRGTQYF
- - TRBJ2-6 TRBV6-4 TGTGCCAGCAGTGACTCTAGAAGGGGGGGGGCCAACCTCCTGACTTTC CASSDSRRGGANLLTF
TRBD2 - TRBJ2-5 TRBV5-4 TGTGCCAGAACCGGGGGAAAGGGAGGGGAGACCCAGTACTTC CARTGGKGGETQYF
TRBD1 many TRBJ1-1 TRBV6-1 TGTGCCAGCATGAGGACAGGGGGAAAGATGGCTGAAGCTTTCTTT CASMRTGGKMAEAFF
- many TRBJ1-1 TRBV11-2 TGTGCCAGCAGCTTCGGCACTTACACTGAAGCTTTCTTT CASSFGTYTEAFF
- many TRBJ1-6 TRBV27 TGTGCCAGCAGTTTAAGGGGGGCAAATTCACCCCTCCACTTT CASSLRGANSPLHF
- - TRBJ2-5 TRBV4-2 TGTGCCAGCAGCCAAGATAATGTTGGAGAAGAGACCCAGTACTTC CASSQDNVGEETQYF
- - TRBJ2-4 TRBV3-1 TGTGCCAGCAGCCAAGGAGCTAGCGTCTTGAACATTCAGTACTTC CASSQGASVLNIQYF
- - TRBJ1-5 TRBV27 TGTGCCAGCAGCCGGATCAATCAGCCCCAGCATTTT CASSRINQPQHF
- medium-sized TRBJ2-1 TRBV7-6 TGTGCCAGCAGCCCCCCGAGCAGAAATGAGCAGTTCTTC CASSPPSRNEQFF
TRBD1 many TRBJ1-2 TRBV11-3 TGTGCCAGCGGCTACAGAACAGGGGATGGCTACACCTTC CASGYRTGDGYTF
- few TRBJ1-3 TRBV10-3 TGTGCCATCAGCCGGACAGCCTCTGGAAACACCATATATTTT CAISRTASGNTIYF
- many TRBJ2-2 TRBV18 TGTGCCAGCTCACCTGGCTGGCCAGAAAACACCGGGGAGCTGTTTTTT CASSPGWPENTGELFF
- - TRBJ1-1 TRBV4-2 TGTGCCAGCAGCCAAGACCCAGACATGAACACTGAAGCTTTATTT CASSQDPDMNTEALF
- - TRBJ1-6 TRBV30 TGTGCCTGGAGCTTACAGTGTAATTCAACCCTCCACTTT CAWSLQCNSTLHF
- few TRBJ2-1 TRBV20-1 TGCAGTGCTAGGGCGCTCCGGGATGAGCAGTTCTTC CSARALRDEQFF
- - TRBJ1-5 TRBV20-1 TGCAGTGTAGGGAAAAGCAATCAGCCCCAGCATTTT CSVGKSNQPQHF
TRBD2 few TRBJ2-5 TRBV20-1 TGCAGTGCTAGAGCCCTCGGACTAGGCGGACGCCAAGAGACCCAGTACTTC CSARALGLGGRQETQYF
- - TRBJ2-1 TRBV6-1 TGTGCCAGAAAACGACAGGATGCCTACAATGAGCAGTTCTTC CARKRQDAYNEQFF
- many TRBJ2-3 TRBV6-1 TGTGCCAGCAGCTCCTTCGGGGCAGGGAGCACAGATACGCAGTATTTT CASSSFGAGSTDTQYF
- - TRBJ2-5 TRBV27 TGTGCCAGCAGTTTATTACGAAGGGCAAACCAAGAGACCCAGTACTTC CASSLLRRANQETQYF
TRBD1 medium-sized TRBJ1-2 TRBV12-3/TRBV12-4 TGTGCCAGCAGTTCCCGGGACAGGGGCCCCTCTAACTATGGCTACACCTTC CASSSRDRGPSNYGYTF
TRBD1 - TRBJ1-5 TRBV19 TGTGCCAGTAGTGGGTGTACAGGGGGTTTATATCAGCCCCAGCATTTT CASSGCTGGLYQPQHF
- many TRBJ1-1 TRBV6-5 TGTGCCAGCAGGTACCACGACCGTGGGGGTGAAGCTTTCTTT CASRYHDRGGEAFF
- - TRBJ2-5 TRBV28 TGTGCCAGCAGCAATAACAGCGAAGAGACCCAGTACTTC CASSNNSEETQYF
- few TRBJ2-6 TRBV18 TGTGCCAGCTCACTACAGTCAAACTCTGGGGCCAACGTCCTGACTTTC CASSLQSNSGANVLTF
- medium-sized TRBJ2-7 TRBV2 TGTGCCAGCAGTGAACTTGAGCAGTACTTC CASSELEQYF
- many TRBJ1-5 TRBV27 TGTGCCAGCAGTAAACAGGCAATATCGAGCAATCAGCCCCAGCATTTT CASSKQAISSNQPQHF
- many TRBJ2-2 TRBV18 TGTGCCAGCTCATGGAGGCCGAACACCGGGGAGCTGTTTTTT CASSWRPNTGELFF
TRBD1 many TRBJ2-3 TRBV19 TGTGCCAGTAAGGGGCGGGCAGGGGGTCGAACAGATACGCAGTATTTT CASKGRAGGRTDTQYF
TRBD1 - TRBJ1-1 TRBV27 TGTGCCAGCAGACGAACGAGGACAGGTGCGCGCACTGAAGCTTTCTTT CASRRTRTGARTEAFF
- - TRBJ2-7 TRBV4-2 TGTGCCAGCAGCCAAGGGGAAGTAGTCCTTGGCGAGCAGTACTTC CASSQGEVVLGEQYF
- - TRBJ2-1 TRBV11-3 TGTGCCAGCAGCTCCCGGGGTAGCGGAGACAATGAGCAGTTCTTC CASSSRGSGDNEQFF
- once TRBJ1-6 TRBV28 TGTGCCAGCACCCGTGAGACAGGCGGATATTCATCCCTCCACTTT CASTRETGGYSSLHF
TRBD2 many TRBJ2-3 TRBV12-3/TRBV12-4 TGTGCCAGCACTAGCGGATTCACAGATACGCAGTATTTT CASTSGFTDTQYF
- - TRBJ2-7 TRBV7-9 TGTGCCAGCAGCCGTGACAGTGGATCGCAGTACTTC CASSRDSGSQYF
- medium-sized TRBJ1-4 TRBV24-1 TGTGCCACCAGTGACCTGAATGAAAAACTGTTTTTT CATSDLNEKLFF
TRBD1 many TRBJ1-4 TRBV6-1 TGTGCCAGCAGCAGGGACAGCGGTCGAGAAAAACTGTTTTTT CASSRDSGREKLFF